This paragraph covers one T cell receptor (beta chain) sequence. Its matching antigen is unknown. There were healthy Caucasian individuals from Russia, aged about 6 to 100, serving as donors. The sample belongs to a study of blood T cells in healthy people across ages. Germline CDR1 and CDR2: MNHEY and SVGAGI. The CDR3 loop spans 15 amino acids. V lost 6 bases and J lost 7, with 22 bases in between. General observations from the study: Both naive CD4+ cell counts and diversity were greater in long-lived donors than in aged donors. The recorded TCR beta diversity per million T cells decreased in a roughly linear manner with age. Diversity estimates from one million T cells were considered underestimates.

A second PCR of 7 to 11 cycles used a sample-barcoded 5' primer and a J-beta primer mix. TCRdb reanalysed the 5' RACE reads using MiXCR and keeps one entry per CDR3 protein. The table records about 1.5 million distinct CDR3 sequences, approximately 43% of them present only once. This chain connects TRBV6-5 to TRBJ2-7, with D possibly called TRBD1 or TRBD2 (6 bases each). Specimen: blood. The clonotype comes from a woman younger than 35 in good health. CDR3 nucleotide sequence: TGTGCCAGCAGCCGGGCCCGGGGGCAAAACAATGAGCAGTACTTC. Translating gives CASSRARGQNNEQYF.